The present entry profiles one T cell receptor beta chain with its context. The antigen is unknown. The study left out patients who had uncontrolled infection, other autoimmune disease, pregnancy or lactation. Based on clinical symptoms, serum thyroxine and TRAb, thyroid ultrasound and orbital computed tomography, diagnoses were reached. CDR3 size: 13 residues. V dropped 10 bases and J dropped 8; count of bases not matched to a gene: 11. Germline V CDR1 and CDR2: PRHDT, FYEKMQ (reference sequence). Amplification of TCR beta CDR3 regions used RNA as the template. The study used the HTBI primer set for a first-round RT-PCR of the TCR CDR3. TCRdb reprocessed the multiplex PCR reads with MiXCR, giving one entry per CDR3 protein. Found here are 650,000 to 800,000 distinct CDR3 sequences, 45% of them singletons; the top ten hold about 7.2%. The data are from a study of T cells in Graves' hyperthyroidism and ophthalmopathy. Study results and caveats: Most thyroid clonotypes that were expanded above 0.001 also turned up in blood. A model built on 13 V-J features separated ophthalmopathy from stable hyperthyroidism.

The sequence came from an adult man with Graves' disease, either hyperthyroidism or ophthalmopathy (not recorded which). Sequencing was done on a sample of peripheral blood or thyroid tissue (not recorded which). V usage is TRBV13 and J usage is TRBJ1-5, with TRBD1 matching 7 bases. CDR3 sequence reads: CANTTGTTEPQHF. The CDR3 DNA reads TGTGCCAACACGACAGGGACCACGGAGCCCCAGCATTTT.